The TCR beta chain under discussion was sequenced for a study of shared clonotypes between healthy human individuals. Study context: A donor's plate count was three for CD4 naive and three for CD4 memory; CD8 naive had two and CD8 memory one. Study outcomes and limitations: Sequencing depth was a factor that was expected to affect clonotype sharing among donors.

A remark on this clone: Its antigen remains unidentified.

CD4+ cell separation produced CD45RA+ naive and CD45RA-negative memory subsets. Here immunoSEQ multiplex PCR was the method, and the copy in TCRdb shows in-frame clones only, minus some. Among about 1.4 million clones listed, 96% were seen once. Germline V lookup: CDR1 MNHEY, CDR2 SVGAGI. Losses at the gene ends were 6 bases for V and 7 bases for J; bases not matched to a gene: 12. This CDR3 spans 15 amino acids. The sequence derives from a man aged 30-40 years in good health. The chain recombines TRBV6-5 with TRBJ1-5; 7 nucleotides align to TRBD1. Sequencing was done on a sample of naive CD4+ T cells sorted from blood. Sample subset: CD45RA+ positively selected. CDR3 sequence (DNA): TGTGCCAGCAGGCTTACAGGGGCGTCCTACCAGCCCCAGCATTTT. Amino acid sequence: CASRLTGASYQPQHF.